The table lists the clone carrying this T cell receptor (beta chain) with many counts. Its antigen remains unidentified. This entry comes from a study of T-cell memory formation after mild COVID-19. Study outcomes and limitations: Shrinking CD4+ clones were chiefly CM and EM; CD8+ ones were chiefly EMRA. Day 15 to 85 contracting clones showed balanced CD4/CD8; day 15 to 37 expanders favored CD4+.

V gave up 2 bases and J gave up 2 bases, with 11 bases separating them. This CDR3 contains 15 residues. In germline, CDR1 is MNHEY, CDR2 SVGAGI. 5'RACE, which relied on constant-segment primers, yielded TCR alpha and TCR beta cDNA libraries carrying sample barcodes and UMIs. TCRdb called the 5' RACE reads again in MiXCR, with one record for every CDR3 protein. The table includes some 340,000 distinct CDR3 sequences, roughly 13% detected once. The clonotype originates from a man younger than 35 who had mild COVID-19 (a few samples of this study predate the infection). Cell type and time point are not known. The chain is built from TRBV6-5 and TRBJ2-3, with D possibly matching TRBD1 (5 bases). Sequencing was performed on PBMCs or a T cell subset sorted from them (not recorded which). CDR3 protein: CASSYRGTNTDTQYF. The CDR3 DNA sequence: TGTGCCAGCAGTTACAGGGGCACCAACACAGATACGCAGTATTTT.